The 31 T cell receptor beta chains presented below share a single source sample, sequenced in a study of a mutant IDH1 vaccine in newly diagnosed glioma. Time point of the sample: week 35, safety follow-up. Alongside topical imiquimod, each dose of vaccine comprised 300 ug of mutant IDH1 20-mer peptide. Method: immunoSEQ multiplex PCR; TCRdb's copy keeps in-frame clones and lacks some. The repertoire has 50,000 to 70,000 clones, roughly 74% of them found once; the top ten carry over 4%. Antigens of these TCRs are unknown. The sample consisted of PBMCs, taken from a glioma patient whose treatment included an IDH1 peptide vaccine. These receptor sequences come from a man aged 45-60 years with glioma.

CDR3 in DNA: TGTGCCAGCAGCGTAGCTTGGGGCCCTGGAAACACCATATATTTT. Translated: CASSVAWGPGNTIYF. The rearrangement joins TRBV9 to TRBJ1-3; possibly TRBD1 for D (5 bases). The CDR3 runs to 15 residues. CDR1 and CDR2 from the germline V gene are SGDLS and YYNGEE. The germline V and J ends were trimmed by 0 bases and 2 bases, with 9 bases remaining between them.

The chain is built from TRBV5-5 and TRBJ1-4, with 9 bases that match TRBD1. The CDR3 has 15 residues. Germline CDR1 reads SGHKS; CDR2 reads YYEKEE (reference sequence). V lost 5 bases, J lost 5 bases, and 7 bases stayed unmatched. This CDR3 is CASSSSDRGNEKLFF. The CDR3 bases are TGTGCCAGCAGTTCCTCGGACAGGGGAAATGAAAAACTGTTTTTT.

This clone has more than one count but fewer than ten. The CDR3 region has the DNA TGTGCCTGGAGTGTACAGGGTATTGAGCCCCAGCATTTT. It translates to CAWSVQGIEPQHF. The chain joins TRBV30 to TRBJ1-5; a weak D match, TRBD1 (6 bases). This CDR3 is built from 13 residues. Looked up from germline, CDR1 is GTSNPN and CDR2 is SVGIG (reference sequence). V was trimmed by 0 bases and J by 8 bases, leaving 11 bases between them.

CDR3 sequence (DNA): TGTGCCAGCAGTGAATTAAGGGAAGCTTTCTTT. This translates into CASSELREAFF. The V call is TRBV6-1, the J call TRBJ1-1; D is ambiguous. The V gene lost 2 bases and the J gene lost 8 bases, with 6 bases spanning the gap. The germline V gene encodes CDR1 MNHNS and CDR2 SASEGT. The CDR3 contains 11 residues.

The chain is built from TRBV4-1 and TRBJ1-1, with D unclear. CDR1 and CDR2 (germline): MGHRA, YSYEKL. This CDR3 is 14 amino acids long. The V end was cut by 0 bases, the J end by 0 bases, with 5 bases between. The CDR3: CASSQEKVNTEAFF. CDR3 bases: TGCGCCAGCAGCCAAGAGAAGGTGAACACTGAAGCTTTCTTT.

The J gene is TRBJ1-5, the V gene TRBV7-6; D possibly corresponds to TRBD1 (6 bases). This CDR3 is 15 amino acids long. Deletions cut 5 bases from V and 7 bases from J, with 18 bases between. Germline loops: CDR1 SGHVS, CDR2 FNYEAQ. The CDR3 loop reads CASSQGAGARQPQHF. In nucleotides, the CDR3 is TGTGCCAGCAGCCAAGGCGCAGGGGCTCGACAGCCCCAGCATTTT.

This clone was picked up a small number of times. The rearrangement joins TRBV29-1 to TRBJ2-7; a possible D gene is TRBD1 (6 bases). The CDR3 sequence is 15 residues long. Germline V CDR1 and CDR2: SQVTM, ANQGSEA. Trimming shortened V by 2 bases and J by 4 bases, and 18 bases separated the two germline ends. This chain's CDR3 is CSVELLSAGEYEQYF. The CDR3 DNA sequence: TGCAGCGTTGAACTCCTCTCGGCAGGGGAGTACGAGCAGTACTTC.

The CDR3 DNA is TGTGCCATCAGTGACCGGGACAGGGTCACAGATACGCAGTATTTT. Translating gives CAISDRDRVTDTQYF. This chain connects TRBV10-3 to TRBJ2-3; 9 positions match TRBD1. The CDR3 is 15 residues long. V shed 3 bases and J 2 bases; nucleotides not matched to a gene: 3. Per germline, CDR1 ENHRY and CDR2 SYGVKD.

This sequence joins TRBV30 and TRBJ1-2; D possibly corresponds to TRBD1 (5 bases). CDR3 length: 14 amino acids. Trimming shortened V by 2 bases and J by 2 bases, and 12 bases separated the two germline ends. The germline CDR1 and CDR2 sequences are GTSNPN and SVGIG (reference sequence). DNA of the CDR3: TGTGCCTGGAGTAGGCAGGGACTAAACTATGGCTACACCTTC. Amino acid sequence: CAWSRQGLNYGYTF.

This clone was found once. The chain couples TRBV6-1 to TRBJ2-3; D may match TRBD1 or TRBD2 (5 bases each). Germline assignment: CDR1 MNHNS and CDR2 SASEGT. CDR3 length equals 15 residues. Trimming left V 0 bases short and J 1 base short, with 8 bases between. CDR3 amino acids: CASSEAGTGTDTQYF. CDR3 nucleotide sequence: TGTGCCAGCAGTGAAGCAGGGACGGGCACAGATACGCAGTATTTT.

Written as DNA, the CDR3 is TGCGCCAGCAGCCGGGGGGACAGGGGTAACTATGGCTACACCTTC. This translates into CASSRGDRGNYGYTF. This chain uses TRBV5-1 with TRBJ1-2; 10 bases are a match to TRBD1. The V gene's germline CDR1 is SGHRS and CDR2 YFSETQ. CDR3 length: 15 residues. V shed 4 bases, J shed 1 base, and the junction held 4 bases outside the gene matches.

The CDR3 is CASSSQNRVSSPLHF. CDR3 bases: TGTGCCAGCAGTTCCCAAAACAGGGTTAGTTCACCCCTCCACTTT. The V gene is TRBV27, the J gene TRBJ1-6; D is perhaps TRBD1 (6 bases). V shed 4 bases and J shed 9 bases, with 16 bases lying between them. CDR1 is MNHEY, CDR2 SMNVEV, per germline (reference sequence). The CDR3 consists of 15 residues.

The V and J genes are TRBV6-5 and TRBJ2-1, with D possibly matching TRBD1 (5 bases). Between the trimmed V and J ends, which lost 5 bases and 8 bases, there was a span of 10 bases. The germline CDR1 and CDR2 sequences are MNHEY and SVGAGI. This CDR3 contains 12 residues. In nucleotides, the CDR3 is TGTGCCAGCAGTGCCTGGGGCGATGAGCAGTTCTTC. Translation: CASSAWGDEQFF.

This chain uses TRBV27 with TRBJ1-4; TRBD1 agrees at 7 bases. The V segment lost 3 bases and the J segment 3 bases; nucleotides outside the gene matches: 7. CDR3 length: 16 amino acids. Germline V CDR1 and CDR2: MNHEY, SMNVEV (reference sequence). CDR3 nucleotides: TGTGCCAGCAGTTTCGGCCGGACAGGATCTAATGAAAAACTGTTTTTT. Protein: CASSFGRTGSNEKLFF.

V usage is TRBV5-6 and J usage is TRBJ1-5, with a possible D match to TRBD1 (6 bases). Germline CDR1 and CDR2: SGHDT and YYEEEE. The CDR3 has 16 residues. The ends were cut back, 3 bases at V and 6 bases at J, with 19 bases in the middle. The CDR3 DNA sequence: TGTGCCAGCAGCTGGGGGGGGCTCTTCGAGGGTCAGCCCCAGCATTTT. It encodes CASSWGGLFEGQPQHF.

The CDR3 sequence is CASSLRNTEAFF. CDR3 bases: TGTGCCAGCAGTTTACGGAACACTGAAGCTTTCTTT. The chain couples TRBV28 to TRBJ1-1; D not certain. Germline V CDR1 and CDR2: MDHEN, SYDVKM. Trimming cost V 2 bases and J 1 base, with 2 bases left between them. The CDR3 is made up of 12 amino acids. The variable domain in full, completed from reference TRBV28 and TRBJ1-1, reads DVKVTQSSRYLVKRTGEKVFLECVQDMDHENMFWYRQDPGLGLRLIYFSYDVKMKEKGDIPEGYSVSREKKERFSLILESASTNQTSMYLCASSLRNTEAFFGQGTRLTVV.

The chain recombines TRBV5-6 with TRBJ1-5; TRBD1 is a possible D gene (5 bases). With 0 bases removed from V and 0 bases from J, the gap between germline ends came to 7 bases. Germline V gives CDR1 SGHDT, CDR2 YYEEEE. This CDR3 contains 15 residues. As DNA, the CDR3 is TGTGCCAGCAGCTTGGGGGGGAGTAGCAATCAGCCCCAGCATTTT. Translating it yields CASSLGGSSNQPQHF. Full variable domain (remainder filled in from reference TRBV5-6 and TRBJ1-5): DAGVTQSPTHLIKTRGQQVTLRCSPKSGHDTVSWYQQALGQGPQFIFQYYEEEERQRGNFPDRFSGHQFPNYSSELNVNALLLGDSALYLCASSLGGSSNQPQHFGDGTRLSIL.

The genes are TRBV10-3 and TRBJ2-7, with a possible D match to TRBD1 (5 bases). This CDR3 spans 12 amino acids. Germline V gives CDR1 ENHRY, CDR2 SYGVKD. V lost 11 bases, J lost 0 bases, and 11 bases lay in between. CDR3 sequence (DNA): TGTGCCGGCTCGGACACCTCCTACGAGCAGTACTTC. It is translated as CAGSDTSYEQYF.

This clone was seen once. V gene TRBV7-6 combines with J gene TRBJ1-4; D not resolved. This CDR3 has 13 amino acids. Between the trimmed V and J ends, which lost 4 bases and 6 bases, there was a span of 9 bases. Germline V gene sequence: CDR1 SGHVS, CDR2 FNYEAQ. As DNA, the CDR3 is TGTGCCAGCAGCTGGGGAGACTATGAAAAACTGTTTTTT. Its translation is CASSWGDYEKLFF.

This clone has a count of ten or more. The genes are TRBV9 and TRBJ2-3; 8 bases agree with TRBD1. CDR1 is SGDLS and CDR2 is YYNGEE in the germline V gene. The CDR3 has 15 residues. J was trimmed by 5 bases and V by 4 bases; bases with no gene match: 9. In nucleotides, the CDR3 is TGTGCCAGCAGCTTAGGACAGGGTTTGGGAGATACGCAGTATTTT. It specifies CASSLGQGLGDTQYF.

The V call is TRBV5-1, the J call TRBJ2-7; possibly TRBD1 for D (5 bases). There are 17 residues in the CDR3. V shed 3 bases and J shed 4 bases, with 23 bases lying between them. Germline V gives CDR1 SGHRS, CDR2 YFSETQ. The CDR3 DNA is TGCGCCAGCAGCTCTGGGCAGGGCCCAATGAATGGATACGAGCAGTACTTC. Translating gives CASSSGQGPMNGYEQYF.

CDR3 sequence: CASRDSFYNEQFF. The DNA for the CDR3 is TGCGCCAGCCGGGACTCCTTTTACAATGAGCAGTTCTTC. The chain links TRBV5-1 to TRBJ2-1, with a possible D match to TRBD2 (6 bases). Trimming took 7 bases from V and 4 from J, leaving 12 bases between them. Germline V gene sequence: CDR1 SGHRS, CDR2 YFSETQ. The CDR3 extends over 13 amino acids.

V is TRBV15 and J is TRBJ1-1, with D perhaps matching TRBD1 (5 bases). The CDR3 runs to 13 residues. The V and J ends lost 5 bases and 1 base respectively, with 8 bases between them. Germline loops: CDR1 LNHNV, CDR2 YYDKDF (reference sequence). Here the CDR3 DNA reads TGTGCCACCAGCGAGGGGTCGAACACTGAAGCTTTCTTT. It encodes CATSEGSNTEAFF.

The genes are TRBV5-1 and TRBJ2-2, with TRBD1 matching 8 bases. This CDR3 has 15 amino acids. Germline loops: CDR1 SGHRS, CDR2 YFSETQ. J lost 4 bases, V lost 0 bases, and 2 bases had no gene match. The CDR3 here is CASSLGGTGTGELFF. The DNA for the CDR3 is TGCGCCAGCAGCTTGGGGGGGACAGGCACCGGGGAGCTGTTTTTT.

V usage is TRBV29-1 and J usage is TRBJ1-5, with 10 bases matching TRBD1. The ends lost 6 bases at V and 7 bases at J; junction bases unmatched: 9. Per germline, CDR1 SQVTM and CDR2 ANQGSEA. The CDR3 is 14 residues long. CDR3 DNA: TGCAGCGTCCGACTAGCGGACAGGGGGCAGCCCCAGCATTTT. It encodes CSVRLADRGQPQHF.

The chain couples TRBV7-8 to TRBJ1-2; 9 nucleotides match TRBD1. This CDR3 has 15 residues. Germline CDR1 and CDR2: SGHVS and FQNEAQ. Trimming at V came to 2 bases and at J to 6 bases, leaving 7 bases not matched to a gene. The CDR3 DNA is TGTGCCAGCAGCTTAAAGGGACAGGGTCAGGATGGCTACACCTTC. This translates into CASSLKGQGQDGYTF.

CDR3 DNA sequence: TGTGCCAGCAGCTGGTGGAAGGGGCCTGAAGCTTTCTTT. Amino acid sequence: CASSWWKGPEAFF. The rearrangement uses TRBV13 and TRBJ1-1; weak D call: TRBD1 (5 bases). Trimming took off 4 bases at V and 6 bases at J, with 12 bases between the two ends. CDR1 is PRHDT and CDR2 is FYEKMQ in the germline V gene (reference sequence). The CDR3 runs 13 residues. Based on the CDR3 plus reference TRBV13 and TRBJ1-1, the full variable domain is AAGVIQSPRHLIKEKRETATLKCYPIPRHDTVYWYQQGPGQDPQFLISFYEKMQSDKGSIPDRFSAQQFSDYHSELNMSSLELGDSALYFCASSWWKGPEAFFGQGTRLTVV.

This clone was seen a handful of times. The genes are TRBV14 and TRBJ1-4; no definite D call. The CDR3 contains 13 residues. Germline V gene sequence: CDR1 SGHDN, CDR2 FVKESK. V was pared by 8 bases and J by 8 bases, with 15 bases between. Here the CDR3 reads CASARGSGEKLFF. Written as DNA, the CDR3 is TGTGCCAGCGCTCGAGGGTCCGGAGAAAAACTGTTTTTT.

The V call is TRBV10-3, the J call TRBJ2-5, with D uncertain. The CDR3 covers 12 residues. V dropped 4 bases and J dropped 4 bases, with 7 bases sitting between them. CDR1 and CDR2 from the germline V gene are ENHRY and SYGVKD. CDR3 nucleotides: TGTGCCATCAGTGGGTATTCAGAGACCCAGTACTTC. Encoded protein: CAISGYSETQYF.

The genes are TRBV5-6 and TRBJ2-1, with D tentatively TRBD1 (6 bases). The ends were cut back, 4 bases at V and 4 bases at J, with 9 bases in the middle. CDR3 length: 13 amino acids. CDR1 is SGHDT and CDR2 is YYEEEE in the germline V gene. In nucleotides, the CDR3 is TGTGCCAGCAGCCCCCAGGGGTACAATGAGCAGTTCTTC. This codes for CASSPQGYNEQFF.

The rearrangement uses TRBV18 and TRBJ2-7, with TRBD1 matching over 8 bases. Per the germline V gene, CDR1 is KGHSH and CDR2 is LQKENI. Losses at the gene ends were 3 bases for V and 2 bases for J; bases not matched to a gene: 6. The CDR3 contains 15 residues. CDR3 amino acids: CASSPGQAGPYEQYF. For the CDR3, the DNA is TGTGCCAGCTCACCGGGACAGGCCGGCCCCTACGAGCAGTACTTC.